This TCR beta chain was retrieved from a study of blood T cell repertoires in COVID-19. The CDR3 has 14 amino acids. CDR1 and CDR2 (germline): KGHSH, LQKENI. V was clipped by 0 bases and J by 8 bases, with 13 bases between them. Measured with immunoSEQ multiplex PCR; TCRdb has only the in-frame clones, and not every one. The table includes about 200,000 clones, roughly four fifths detected once. The chain carries TRBV18 and TRBJ1-1; no clear D gene. This sequence originates from a human donor with acute or convalescent COVID-19. The donor label of this sample is uncertain. Sequencing input: peripheral blood. This chain's CDR3 is CASSPPRTGSEAFF. The DNA of the CDR3 is TGTGCCAGCTCACCACCGAGGACGGGGTCAGAAGCTTTCTTT.